Sequencing of this T cell receptor (beta chain) was carried out in a study of blood T cell repertoires in COVID-19 (TCRdb year 2020). Turning to the overall study: Samples covering the acute and convalescent phases of COVID-19 were provided by collaborators in the United States, Italy and Spain. The material from the prospective study consisted of cDNA or gDNA derived from T cells, B-cell-depleted T cells, or PBMCs. Deeply sampled blood TCRbeta repertoires from subjects exposed to, actively infected with, or recovered from COVID-19 were included in the dataset. The repertoires were made available in a free public database intended to serve as a resource for research on the immune response to SARS-CoV-2. Samples were obtained from the ongoing ImmuneRACE study (first 160 participants) and from over 1,000 subjects provided by 6 global collaborators. Sample metadata almost always included a de-identified subject ID, COVID-19 status, age in years and sex. Where HLA class I and class II types were available, the types were taken from metadata supplied by the sample provider, not from assay-based typing.

Study-wide conclusions, independent of this receptor: Clinical and demographic metadata were provided uncurated, with the amount varying by source and participant.

TCRbeta CDR3 regions were amplified from genomic DNA by means of the immunoSEQ Assay, a bias-controlled multiplex PCR. The original methods were these. Within the assay, amplification of reference gene primers was used to estimate how many nucleated cells each sample contained. Sequence reads were collapsed and filtered to measure the absolute abundance of every unique TCRbeta CDR3 rearrangement. For each sample, productive Simpson clonality was calculated as the square root of Simpson's diversity index over productive rearrangements. As stored in TCRdb, this immuneACCESS dataset retains in-frame rearrangements with V and J assigned. A fraction of the clones does not appear; measured against another copy, unresolved V genes explain less than half of the discrepancy, and the remainder lacks a known reason. For V, J and clone size, that table is used; D and trimming come from the DNA. The sample records 6,000 to 7,000 clones, more than 85% of which are singletons. The leading ten clones occupy roughly 17% of the sample.

The cysteine opens and the phenylalanine closes a CDR3 of 16 amino acids. Solely the CDR3 DNA is kept, with 48 bases framed from the first base. V gives up 0 bases and J gives up 4 bases, and the segment between their germline ends measures 15 bases. The germline V gene supplies CDR1 MGHRA and CDR2 YSYEKL. About this clone: Its antigen is not yet known. Qualities for individual bases were not recorded, and no much larger clone is one base off.

Collaborating institutions collected whole blood in K2EDTA tubes following their own protocols. For TCRbeta analysis, collaborators shipped samples in one of three forms: frozen whole blood, isolated PBMCs, or DNA extracted from either of those sample types. The sample taken for sequencing was peripheral blood. The TCR sequence derives from a human donor in a cohort sampled during active COVID-19. The chain was built from TRBV4-1 and TRBJ1-2, with no reliable assignment of the D segment. This receptor carries the CDR3 CASSQEMPRAGYGYTF. Read as DNA, the sequence is TGCGCCAGCAGCCAAGAAATGCCGAGGGCTGGCTATGGCTACACCTTC.